This entry lists 2 T cell receptor beta chains sequenced from one sample in a study of T cells in Graves' hyperthyroidism and ophthalmopathy. Researchers amplified the TCR beta CDR3 regions from RNA transcripts. The HTBI set primed first-round TCR CDR3 RT-PCR. MiXCR, applied by TCRdb to the multiplex PCR reads, yields one record per CDR3 protein. The data hold approximately 380,000 distinct CDR3 sequences, with over 12% observed a single time. Sequencing was done on a sample of blood. Receptors were obtained from a man aged 50 or older with Graves' ophthalmopathy.

This clonotype was seen a few times. The rearrangement uses TRBV29-1 and TRBJ1-6, with 8 bases lining up with TRBD1. Germline values: CDR1 SQVTM, CDR2 ANQGSEA. V gave up 6 bases and J gave up 8 bases; unmatched junction bases: 15. This CDR3 spans 16 amino acids. The CDR3 bases are TGCAGCGTCCGTGACAGGGGAAGTGGTTATGATTCACCCCTCCACTTT. Translated, it gives CSVRDRGSGYDSPLHF.

In its sample, this clonotype was seen many times. The chain uses TRBV4-1 and TRBJ2-3; D is possibly TRBD1 (7 bases). The ends were cut back, 0 bases at V and 2 bases at J, with 15 bases in the middle. This CDR3 spans 17 amino acids. Germline CDR1 reads MGHRA; CDR2 reads YSYEKL. DNA of the CDR3: TGCGCCAGCAGCCAAGAGGACAGGAGGGTACTCACAGATACGCAGTATTTT. This gives the protein CASSQEDRRVLTDTQYF.